These 28 T cell receptor beta chains were all obtained from the same sample, sequenced in a study of T cell changes during pregnancy in multiple sclerosis. The data were produced by immunoSEQ multiplex PCR, yet TCRdb's version contains in-frame clones alone and is incomplete. This table holds about 67,000 clones, about 91% found once. The source material was peripheral blood, sampled in the first trimester of pregnancy. Every receptor here comes from a female donor with multiple sclerosis, enrolled in a pregnancy study.

This sequence joins TRBV15 and TRBJ1-5; 7 bases map to TRBD1. The CDR3 extends over 15 amino acids. Germline V gene data show CDR1 as LNHNV and CDR2 as YYDKDF (reference sequence). V was clipped by 2 bases and J by 4 bases; unmatched bases: 5. The CDR3 sequence is CATSRLDRENQPQHF. CDR3 nucleotides: TGTGCCACCAGCAGACTAGACAGGGAAAATCAGCCCCAGCATTTT.

V is TRBV7-8 and J is TRBJ2-2, with D maybe TRBD1 (6 bases). From germline, CDR1 is SGHVS and CDR2 FQNEAQ. With 5 bases removed from V and 6 bases from J, the gap between germline ends came to 13 bases. The CDR3 has 14 amino acids. CDR3 protein: CASSLGAYSGELFF. The CDR3 DNA is TGTGCCAGCAGCCTGGGGGCTTATTCCGGGGAGCTGTTTTTT.

This chain uses TRBV19 with TRBJ2-1, with no clear D. Per germline, CDR1 LNHDA and CDR2 SQIVND (reference sequence). The CDR3 runs to 13 residues. The V end was cut by 4 bases, the J end by 4 bases, with 8 bases between. The CDR3 sequence is CASSNGVYNEQFF. The CDR3 DNA reads as TGTGCCAGTAGTAATGGAGTTTACAATGAGCAGTTCTTC.

The CDR3 reads CASSLAAGVEGYEQFF. The CDR3 bases are TGTGCCAGCAGCTTGGCAGCGGGGGTGGAGGGCTATGAGCAGTTCTTC. The chain combines TRBV5-4 with TRBJ2-1; 8 nucleotides line up with TRBD2. Trimming took 0 bases from V and 8 from J; bases not matched to a gene: 10. Germline CDR1 and CDR2: SGHNT and YYREEE (reference sequence). The CDR3 is 16 residues long.

Written as DNA, the CDR3 is TGTGCCAGTAGTCCCTTCCAGGGGATCACTGAAGCTTTCTTT. Residues: CASSPFQGITEAFF. The chain employs TRBV19 and TRBJ1-1; D is possibly TRBD1 (6 bases). Deletions cut 5 bases from V and 4 bases from J, with 14 bases between. The CDR3 is 14 amino acids. Germline V gives CDR1 LNHDA, CDR2 SQIVND (reference sequence).

This clone was seen a few times. The J gene is TRBJ1-1, the V gene TRBV30; no clear D. Germline V lookup: CDR1 GTSNPN, CDR2 SVGIG (reference sequence). V lost 3 bases to trimming and J lost 1 base, with 9 bases between them. The CDR3 contains 13 residues. CDR3 in amino acids: CAWRGDWNTEAFF. The CDR3 region has the DNA TGTGCCTGGAGAGGAGATTGGAACACTGAAGCTTTCTTT.

This chain connects TRBV7-9 to TRBJ2-5; perhaps TRBD1 as D (6 bases). This CDR3 spans 14 amino acids. Germline V gene lookup returns CDR1 SEHNR and CDR2 FQNEAQ (reference sequence). The germline V and J ends were trimmed by 6 bases and 1 base, with 12 bases remaining between them. The CDR3 loop reads CASRPGQTQETQYF. The CDR3, as DNA: TGTGCCAGCAGACCCGGACAGACCCAAGAGACCCAGTACTTC.

The chain recombines TRBV7-2 with TRBJ2-3; D is perhaps TRBD1 (5 bases). The CDR3 spans 14 residues. Trimming removed 4 bases at V and 8 bases at J, with 16 bases between. The germline V gene has CDR1 SGHTA and CDR2 FQGNSA. This CDR3 reads CASSSSGASSTQYF. The CDR3 DNA is TGTGCCAGCAGCTCATCTGGGGCGAGCAGTACGCAGTATTTT.

The chain combines TRBV5-1 with TRBJ1-1; no reliable D call. Trimming shortened V by 0 bases and J by 5 bases, and 8 bases separated the two germline ends. Germline CDR1 SGHRS, CDR2 YFSETQ. There are 13 residues in the CDR3. Written as DNA, the CDR3 is TGCGCCAGCAGCTTGGGAGCGGGGACTGAAGCTTTCTTT. It translates to CASSLGAGTEAFF.

The chain has TRBV30 and TRBJ2-5; the D gene is possibly TRBD2 (6 bases). CDR1 is GTSNPN and CDR2 is SVGIG in the germline V gene (reference sequence). The V end was cut by 3 bases, the J end by 4 bases, with 15 bases between. This CDR3 is built from 14 residues. The CDR3 region is CAWRSRGAGETQYF. The DNA of the CDR3 is TGTGCCTGGAGAAGTCGGGGAGCGGGAGAGACCCAGTACTTC.

The V gene is TRBV2, the J gene TRBJ2-5, with 9 bases identical to TRBD2. Germline V CDR1 and CDR2: SNHLY, FYNNEI. There are 14 residues in the CDR3. V lost 6 bases and J lost 4; bases outside the gene matches: 6. Here the CDR3 DNA reads TGTGCCAGCAGATCGGGACTAGCCTCAGAGACCCAGTACTTC. Translated: CASRSGLASETQYF.

The chain recombines TRBV30 with TRBJ2-7; TRBD2 matches at 16 bases. From germline, CDR1 is GTSNPN and CDR2 SVGIG (reference sequence). CDR3 length: 18 residues. After removal of 0 bases from V and 0 bases from J, the junction contained 5 bases not matched to a gene. CDR3 loop: CAWSVAGLAGGYSYEQYF. For the CDR3, the DNA is TGTGCCTGGAGTGTAGCGGGACTAGCGGGAGGGTACTCCTACGAGCAGTACTTC.

V gene TRBV6-5 combines with J gene TRBJ2-7; TRBD1 might be the D (7 bases). CDR1 and CDR2 (germline): MNHEY, SVGAGI. V was cut by 2 bases and J by 7 bases, with 15 bases left in between. CDR3 length equals 14 residues. The CDR3 region has the DNA TGTGCCAGCAGTTACGGGAGGACAGGCGAGGAGCAGTACTTC. Its protein product is CASSYGRTGEEQYF.

Only one count was recorded for this clone. The chain carries TRBV11-2 and TRBJ1-1, with TRBD1 identical over 8 bases. This CDR3 spans 15 amino acids. Germline loops: CDR1 SGHAT, CDR2 FQNNGV. J gave up 5 bases and V 2 bases, and 7 bases lay outside the gene matches. The CDR3 spells CASSLRGQGGTEAFF. CDR3 nucleotides: TGTGCCAGCAGCTTAAGAGGACAGGGTGGGACTGAAGCTTTCTTT. The full variable domain, completed using reference TRBV11-2 and TRBJ1-1, is EAGVAQSPRYKIIEKRQSVAFWCNPISGHATLYWYQQILGQGPKLLIQFQNNGVVDDSQLPKDRFSAERLKGVDSTLKIQPAKLEDSAVYLCASSLRGQGGTEAFFGQGTRLTVV.

This clone was picked up one time. The J gene is TRBJ1-2, the V gene TRBV28, with a possible D match to TRBD1 (5 bases). The CDR3 runs to 13 residues. Per germline, CDR1 MDHEN and CDR2 SYDVKM. The V and J ends lost 6 bases and 4 bases respectively, with 12 bases between them. CDR3 sequence (DNA): TGTGCCAGCAGACCCCTCAGGGCCTATGGCTACACCTTC. Translation: CASRPLRAYGYTF.

V and J are TRBV4-1 and TRBJ1-1, with D perhaps matching TRBD1 (6 bases). V was pared by 0 bases and J by 5 bases, with 16 bases between. Germline V gene data show CDR1 as MGHRA and CDR2 as YSYEKL. The CDR3 covers 16 residues. The CDR3 loop is CASSQDGRPGVTEAFF. The DNA of the CDR3 is TGCGCCAGCAGCCAAGATGGGCGGCCAGGGGTGACTGAAGCTTTCTTT.

The rearrangement joins TRBV5-4 to TRBJ1-2; the match to TRBD1 covers 7 bases. CDR3 length equals 16 residues. Germline V lookup: CDR1 SGHNT, CDR2 YYREEE (reference sequence). The junction had 16 bases not matched to a gene; V was cut back by 7 bases and J by 4 bases. CDR3 sequence reads: CASGTFPGQTFYGYTF. CDR3 nucleotide sequence: TGTGCCAGCGGCACATTCCCGGGACAGACGTTCTATGGCTACACCTTC.

The J gene is TRBJ1-2, the V gene TRBV5-6; no clear D gene. CDR3 length equals 13 residues. Germline lookup yields CDR1 SGHDT and CDR2 YYEEEE. The germline V and J ends were trimmed by 1 base and 5 bases, with 9 bases remaining between them. CDR3 nucleotides: TGTGCCAGCAGCTTGCTACAGCCGTATGGCTACACCTTC. This sequence encodes CASSLLQPYGYTF.

This chain links TRBV10-3 with TRBJ1-5; 7 nucleotides align to TRBD1. There are 12 residues in the CDR3. V trimming: 9 bases; J trimming: 2 bases; junction bases outside the gene matches: 1. Germline V gene sequence: CDR1 ENHRY, CDR2 SYGVKD. CDR3 sequence: CAIGQGNQPQHF. The CDR3 nucleotides read TGTGCCATAGGACAGGGCAATCAGCCCCAGCATTTT.

The V gene is TRBV6-6, the J gene TRBJ2-4; D possibly corresponds to TRBD1 (7 bases). With 5 bases removed from V and 9 bases from J, the gap between germline ends came to 14 bases. Germline CDR1 is MNHNY and CDR2 is SVGAGI (reference sequence). The CDR3 runs 13 residues. This CDR3 is CASSGGTAGIQYF. The CDR3 DNA is TGTGCCAGCAGTGGGGGGACAGCAGGCATTCAGTACTTC.

The genes are TRBV10-3 and TRBJ2-3; 10 bases are a match to TRBD1. This CDR3 spans 16 amino acids. V lost 10 bases to trimming and J lost 6 bases; unmatched junction nucleotides: 16. CDR1 and CDR2 from the germline V gene are ENHRY and SYGVKD. CDR3 nucleotide sequence: TGTGCCACCAGACACCTCGGGACAGGGGATTTGGATACGCAGTATTTT. It yields the protein CATRHLGTGDLDTQYF.

The CDR3 here is CASSSPGGSGSRNTQYF. The CDR3, as DNA: TGTGCCAGCAGTTCACCGGGGGGTAGCGGTTCCAGGAATACGCAGTATTTT. V gene TRBV27 combines with J gene TRBJ2-3, with 7 bases identical to TRBD2. Germline V gives CDR1 MNHEY, CDR2 SMNVEV (reference sequence). J lost 7 bases, V lost 4 bases, and 17 bases had no gene match. This CDR3 spans 17 amino acids.

The chain joins TRBV6-1 to TRBJ1-1; D is ambiguous. The CDR3 is 15 amino acids. V dropped 8 bases and J dropped 2 bases, with 18 bases sitting between them. CDR1 is MNHNS and CDR2 is SASEGT in the germline V gene. The CDR3 nucleotides read TGTGCCAGCGGGAGGGCCATAACATTAAACACTGAAGCTTTCTTT. Translating it yields CASGRAITLNTEAFF.

As for this clone: Other nucleotide sequences in the sample specify the same CDR3. CDR3 region: CASSSTGVRSYEQYF. The CDR3 coding sequence is TGTGCCAGCAGCTCCACAGGGGTCAGATCCTACGAGCAGTACTTC. The chain links TRBV7-2 to TRBJ2-7; 7 bases are shared with TRBD1. J gave up 1 base and V 4 bases, and 7 bases lay outside the gene matches. Germline CDR1 is SGHTA and CDR2 is FQGNSA. The CDR3 is made up of 15 amino acids.

The chain is built from TRBV30 and TRBJ2-1; 8 bases map to TRBD1. The germline CDR1 and CDR2 sequences are GTSNPN and SVGIG (reference sequence). V lost 8 bases and J lost 9; bases outside the gene matches: 9. The CDR3 consists of 12 residues. The CDR3 protein is CASSSGTGEQFF. CDR3 DNA sequence: TGTGCCAGTTCCTCCGGGACAGGTGAGCAGTTCTTC.

The gene calls are TRBV11-3 and TRBJ2-4; the match to TRBD1 covers 9 bases. After removal of 5 bases from V and 1 base from J, the junction contained 3 bases not matched to a gene. The germline V gene encodes CDR1 SGHNT and CDR2 YENEEA. This CDR3 has 15 residues. This CDR3 reads CASSADRGAKNIQYF. The CDR3 DNA follows: TGTGCCAGCAGCGCGGACAGGGGCGCCAAAAACATTCAGTACTTC.

In the case of this clone: The junction does not match germline at one end; this may be a read error. The chain is built from TRBV19 and TRBJ1-5; D not resolved. In germline, CDR1 is LNHDA, CDR2 SQIVND (reference sequence). This CDR3 has 13 amino acids. CDR3 loop: CTSSISLHQPQHF. The DNA of the CDR3 is TGTACCAGTAGTATTTCCCTACATCAGCCCCAGCATTTT.

The V call is TRBV30, the J call TRBJ2-5; a weak D match, TRBD2 (6 bases). This CDR3 region has 13 residues. In germline, CDR1 is GTSNPN, CDR2 SVGIG (reference sequence). The V and J ends lost 3 bases and 1 base respectively, with 9 bases between them. The CDR3 loop is CAWSPGGQETQYF. The CDR3 DNA is TGTGCCTGGAGCCCCGGGGGCCAAGAGACCCAGTACTTC. Full variable domain (missing parts from reference TRBV30 and TRBJ2-5): SQTIHQWPATLVQPVGSPLSLECTVEGTSNPNLYWYRQAAGRGLQLLFYSVGIGQISSEVPQNLSASRPQDRQFILSSKKLLLSDSGFYLCAWSPGGQETQYFGPGTRLLVL.